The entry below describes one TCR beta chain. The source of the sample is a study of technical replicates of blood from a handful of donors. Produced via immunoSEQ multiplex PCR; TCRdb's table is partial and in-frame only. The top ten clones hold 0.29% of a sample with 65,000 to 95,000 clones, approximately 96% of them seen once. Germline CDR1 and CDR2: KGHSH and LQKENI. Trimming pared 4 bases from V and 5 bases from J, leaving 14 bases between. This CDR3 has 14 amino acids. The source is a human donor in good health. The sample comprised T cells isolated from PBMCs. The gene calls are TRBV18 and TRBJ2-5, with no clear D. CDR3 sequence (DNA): TGTGCCAGCTCACTTGACAATCTCCGGGAGACCCAGTACTTC. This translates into CASSLDNLRETQYF.